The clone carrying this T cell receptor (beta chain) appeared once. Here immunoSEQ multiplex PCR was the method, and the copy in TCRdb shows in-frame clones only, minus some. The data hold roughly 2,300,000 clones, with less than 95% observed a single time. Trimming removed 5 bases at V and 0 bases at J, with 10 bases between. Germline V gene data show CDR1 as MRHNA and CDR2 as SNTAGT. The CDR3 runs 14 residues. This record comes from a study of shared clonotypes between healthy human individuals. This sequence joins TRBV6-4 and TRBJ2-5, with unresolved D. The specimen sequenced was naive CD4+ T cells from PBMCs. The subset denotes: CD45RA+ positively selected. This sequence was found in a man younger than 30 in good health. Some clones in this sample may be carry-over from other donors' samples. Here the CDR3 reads CASSTILYQETQYF. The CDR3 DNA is TGTGCCAGCAGTACTATACTTTACCAAGAGACCCAGTACTTC.